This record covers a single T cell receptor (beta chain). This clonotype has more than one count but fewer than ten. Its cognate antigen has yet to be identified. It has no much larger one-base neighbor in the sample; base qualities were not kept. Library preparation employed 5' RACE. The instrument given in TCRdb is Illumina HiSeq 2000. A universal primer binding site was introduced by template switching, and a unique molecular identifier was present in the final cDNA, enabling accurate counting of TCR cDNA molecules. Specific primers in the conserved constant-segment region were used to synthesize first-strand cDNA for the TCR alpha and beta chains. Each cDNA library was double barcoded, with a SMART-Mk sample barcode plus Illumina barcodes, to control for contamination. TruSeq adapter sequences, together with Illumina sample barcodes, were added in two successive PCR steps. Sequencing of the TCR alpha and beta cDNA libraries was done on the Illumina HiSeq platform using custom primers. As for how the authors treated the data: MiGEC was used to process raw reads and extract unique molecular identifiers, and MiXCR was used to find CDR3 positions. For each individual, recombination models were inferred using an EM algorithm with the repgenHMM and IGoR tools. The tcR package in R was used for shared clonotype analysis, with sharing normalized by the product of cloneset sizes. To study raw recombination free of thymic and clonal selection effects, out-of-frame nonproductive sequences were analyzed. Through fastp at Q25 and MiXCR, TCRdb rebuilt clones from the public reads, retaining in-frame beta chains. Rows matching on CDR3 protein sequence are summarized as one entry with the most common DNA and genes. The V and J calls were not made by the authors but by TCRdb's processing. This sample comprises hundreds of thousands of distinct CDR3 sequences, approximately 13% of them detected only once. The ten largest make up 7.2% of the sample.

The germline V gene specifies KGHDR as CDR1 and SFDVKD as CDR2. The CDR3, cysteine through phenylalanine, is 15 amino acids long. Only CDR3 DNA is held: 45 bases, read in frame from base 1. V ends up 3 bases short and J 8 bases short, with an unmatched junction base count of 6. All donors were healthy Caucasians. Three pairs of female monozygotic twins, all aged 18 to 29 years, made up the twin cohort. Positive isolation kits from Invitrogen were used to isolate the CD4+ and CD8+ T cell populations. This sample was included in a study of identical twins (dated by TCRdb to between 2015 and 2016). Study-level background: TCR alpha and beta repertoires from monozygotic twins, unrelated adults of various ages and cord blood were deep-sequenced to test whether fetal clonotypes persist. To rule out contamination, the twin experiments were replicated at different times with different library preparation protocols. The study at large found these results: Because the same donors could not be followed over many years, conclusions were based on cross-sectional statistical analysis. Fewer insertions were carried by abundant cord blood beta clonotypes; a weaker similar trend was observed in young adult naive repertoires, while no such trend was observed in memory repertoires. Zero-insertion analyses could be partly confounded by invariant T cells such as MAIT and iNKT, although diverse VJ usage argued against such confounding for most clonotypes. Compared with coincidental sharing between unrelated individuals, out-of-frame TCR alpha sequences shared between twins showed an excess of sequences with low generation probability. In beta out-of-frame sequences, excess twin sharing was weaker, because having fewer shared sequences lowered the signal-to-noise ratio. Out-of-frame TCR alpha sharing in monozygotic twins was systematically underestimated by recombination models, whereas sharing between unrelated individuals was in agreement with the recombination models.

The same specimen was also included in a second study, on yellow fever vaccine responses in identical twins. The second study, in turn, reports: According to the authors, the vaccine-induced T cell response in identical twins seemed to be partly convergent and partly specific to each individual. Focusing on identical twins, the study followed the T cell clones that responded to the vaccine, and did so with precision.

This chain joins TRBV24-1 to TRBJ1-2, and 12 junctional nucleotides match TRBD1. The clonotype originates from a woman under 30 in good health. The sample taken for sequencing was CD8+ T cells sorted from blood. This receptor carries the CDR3 CATSDRDRGHLGYTF. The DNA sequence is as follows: TGTGCCACCAGTGATCGGGACAGGGGGCATTTAGGCTACACCTTC.